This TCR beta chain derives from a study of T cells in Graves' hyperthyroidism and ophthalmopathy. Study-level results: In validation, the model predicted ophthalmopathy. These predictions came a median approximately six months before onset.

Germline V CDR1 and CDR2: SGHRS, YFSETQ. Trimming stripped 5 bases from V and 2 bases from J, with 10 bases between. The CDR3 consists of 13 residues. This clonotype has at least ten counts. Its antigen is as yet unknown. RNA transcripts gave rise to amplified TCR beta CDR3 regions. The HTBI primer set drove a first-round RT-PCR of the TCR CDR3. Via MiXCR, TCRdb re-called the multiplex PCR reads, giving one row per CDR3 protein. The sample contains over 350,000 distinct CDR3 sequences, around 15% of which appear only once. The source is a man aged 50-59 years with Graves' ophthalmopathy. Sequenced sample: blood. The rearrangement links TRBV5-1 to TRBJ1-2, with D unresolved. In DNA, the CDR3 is TGCGCCAGCAGTGACGACGGGAACTATGGCTACACCTTC. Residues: CASSDDGNYGYTF.